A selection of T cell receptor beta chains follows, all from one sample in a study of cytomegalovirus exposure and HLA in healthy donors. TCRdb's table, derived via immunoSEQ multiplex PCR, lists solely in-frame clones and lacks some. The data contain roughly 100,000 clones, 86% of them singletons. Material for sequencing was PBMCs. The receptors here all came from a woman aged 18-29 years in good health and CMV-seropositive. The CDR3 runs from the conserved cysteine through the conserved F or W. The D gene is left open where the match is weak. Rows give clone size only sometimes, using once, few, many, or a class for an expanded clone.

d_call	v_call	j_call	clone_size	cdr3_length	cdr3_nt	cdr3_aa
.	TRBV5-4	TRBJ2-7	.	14	TGTGCCAGCTCATCGACAGGAACCTCCTACGAGCAGTACTTC	CASSSTGTSYEQYF
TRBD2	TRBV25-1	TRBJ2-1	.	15	TGTGCCAGCAGTGAATTTAGCGGGGGGGCCTTTGAGCAGTTCTTC	CASSEFSGGAFEQFF
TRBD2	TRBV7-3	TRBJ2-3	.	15	TGTGCCAGCAGCTACTGGGGGGGAAGCACAGATACGCAGTATTTT	CASSYWGGSTDTQYF
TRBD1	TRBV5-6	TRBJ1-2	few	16	TGTGCCAGCAGCAAGGGACAGCAAAGGCAATACTATGGCTACACCTTC	CASSKGQQRQYYGYTF
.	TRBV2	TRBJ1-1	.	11	TGTGCCAGCACAACAGCTTATGAAGCTTTCTTT	CASTTAYEAFF
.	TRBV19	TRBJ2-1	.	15	TGTGCCAGTAGTATCCTTGGGGGCCACTACAATGAGCAGTTCTTC	CASSILGGHYNEQFF
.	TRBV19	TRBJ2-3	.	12	TGTGCCAGTAGCTTCCGCACAGATACGCAGTATTTT	CASSFRTDTQYF
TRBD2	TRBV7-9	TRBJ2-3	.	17	TGTGCCAGCAGCCCTTGGACTAGCGGGAGTAGCACAGATACGCAGTATTTT	CASSPWTSGSSTDTQYF
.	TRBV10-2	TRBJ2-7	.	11	TGCGCCAGCAGTGATTTATACGAGCAGTACTTC	CASSDLYEQYF
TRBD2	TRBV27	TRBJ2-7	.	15	TGTGCCAGCAGTCCCGGACTAGCGGGGAGGTACGAGCAGTACTTC	CASSPGLAGRYEQYF
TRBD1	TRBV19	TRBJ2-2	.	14	TGTGCCAGTAGACTAGACAGGGGCACCGGGGAGCTGTTTTTT	CASRLDRGTGELFF
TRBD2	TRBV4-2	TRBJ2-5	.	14	TGTGCCAGCAGCCGACTAGCGGGGCAAGAGACCCAGTACTTC	CASSRLAGQETQYF
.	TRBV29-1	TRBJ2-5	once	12	TGCAGCGTTGGGCAGGTAGGAGAGACCCAGTACTTC	CSVGQVGETQYF
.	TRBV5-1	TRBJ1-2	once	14	TGCGCCAGCAGGGTTGGGCAGGCTGACTATGGCTACACCTTC	CASRVGQADYGYTF
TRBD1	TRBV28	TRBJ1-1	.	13	TGTGCCAGCAGTCAACAGGGGAGGACTGAAGCTTTCTTT	CASSQQGRTEAFF
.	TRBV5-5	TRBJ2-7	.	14	TGTGCCAGCAACCCCTCGTGGAGCTCCTACGAGCAGTACTTC	CASNPSWSSYEQYF
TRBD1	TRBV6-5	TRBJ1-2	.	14	TGTGCCAGCAGTTACTCTGGGACAGTAGGTGGCTACACCTTC	CASSYSGTVGGYTF
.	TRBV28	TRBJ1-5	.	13	TGTGCCAGCAGTTTGTTAAACAATCAGCCCCAGCATTTT	CASSLLNNQPQHF
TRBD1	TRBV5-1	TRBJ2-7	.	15	TGCGCCAGCAGCGGGGGGACAGGGGGCATCTACGAGCAGTACTTC	CASSGGTGGIYEQYF
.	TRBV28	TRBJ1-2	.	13	TGTGCCAGCTTAGGCAGGATAAACTATGGCTACACCTTC	CASLGRINYGYTF
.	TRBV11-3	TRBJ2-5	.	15	TGTGCCAGCAGCTTAGCCCCACGCAGCCAAGAGACCCAGTACTTC	CASSLAPRSQETQYF
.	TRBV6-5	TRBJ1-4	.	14	TGTGCCAGCAGTTACTCGAGTAGTAATGAAAAACTGTTTTTT	CASSYSSSNEKLFF
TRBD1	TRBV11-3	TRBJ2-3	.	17	TGTGCCAGCAGCTTCGGGGACAGGGGAAGAAGCACAGATACGCAGTATTTT	CASSFGDRGRSTDTQYF
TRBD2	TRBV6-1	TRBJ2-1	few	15	TGTGCCAGCAGTGCCCTAGCGGGAGGGAACAATGAGCAGTTCTTC	CASSALAGGNNEQFF
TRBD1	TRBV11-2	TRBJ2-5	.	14	TGTGCCAGCAGCTTATGGGGACAGGGGGAGACCCAGTACTTC	CASSLWGQGETQYF
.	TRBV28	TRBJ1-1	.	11	TGTGCCAGCAGTTTACTGACTGAAGCTTTCTTT	CASSLLTEAFF
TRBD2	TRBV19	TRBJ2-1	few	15	TGTGCCAGTAGTATCGGCGGGAGTACCTACAATGAGCAGTTCTTC	CASSIGGSTYNEQFF
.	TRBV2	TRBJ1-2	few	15	TGTGCCAGCAGTGGCGTCGGGGGATCAATGGGTGGCTACACCTTC	CASSGVGGSMGGYTF
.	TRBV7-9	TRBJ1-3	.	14	TGTGCCAGCAGCTTAGGACACTCTGGAAACACCATATATTTT	CASSLGHSGNTIYF
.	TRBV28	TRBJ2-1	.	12	TGTGCCAGCAGTTTATTGTACGGGGAGCAGTTCTTC	CASSLLYGEQFF
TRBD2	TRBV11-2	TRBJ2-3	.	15	TGTGCCAGCAGCCCTCGGCTAGCGGGCGGGGGTACGCAGTATTTT	CASSPRLAGGGTQYF
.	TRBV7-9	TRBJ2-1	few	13	TGTGCCAGCAGCTTACTGAGCGGCAATGAGCAGTTCTTC	CASSLLSGNEQFF
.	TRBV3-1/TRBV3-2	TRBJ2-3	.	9	TGTGCCAGCAGCCAAGGAGAGTATTTT	CASSQGEYF
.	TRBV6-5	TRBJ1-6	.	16	TGTGCCAGCAGTTTAGTCGCAGGGGAGATCGGTTCACCCCTCCACTTT	CASSLVAGEIGSPLHF
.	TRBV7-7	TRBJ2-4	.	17	TGTGCTAGCAGCTTAGGGGGGGTGGGCCTAGCCAAAAACATTCAGTACTTC	CASSLGGVGLAKNIQYF
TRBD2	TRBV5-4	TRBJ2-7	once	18	TGTGCCAGCAGCTCCCCCGGGACTAGCGGAATGAGCTCCTACGAGCAGTACTTC	CASSSPGTSGMSSYEQYF
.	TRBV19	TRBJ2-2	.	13	TGTGCCAGTAGTATTCGGGGAAACCGGGAGCTGTTTTTT	CASSIRGNRELFF
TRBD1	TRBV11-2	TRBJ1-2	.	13	TGTGCCAGCAGCCACCCCCAGGGGGATGGCTACACCTTC	CASSHPQGDGYTF
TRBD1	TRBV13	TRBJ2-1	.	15	TGTGCCAGCAGCCCCACGGGACAGGGGGGTCAGGAGCAGTTCTTC	CASSPTGQGGQEQFF
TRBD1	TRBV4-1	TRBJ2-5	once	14	TGCGCCAGCAGCCAGAGACAGGGTACGGAGACCCAGTACTTC	CASSQRQGTETQYF
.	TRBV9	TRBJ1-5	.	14	TGTGCCAGCAGCGTTGGACAGAGCAATCAGCCCCAGCATTTT	CASSVGQSNQPQHF